A single sample is the source of the 29 T cell receptor beta chains below, sequenced in a study of early T cells in non-severe SARS-CoV-2 infection. TCRdb ran MiXCR on the 5' RACE reads and lists one entry per CDR3 protein. The table records nearly 45,000 distinct CDR3 sequences, approximately 10% of them present only once. The specimen was whole blood. The source of these receptors is an adult who was a healthcare worker with PCR-confirmed SARS-CoV-2 infection or an uninfected control (not recorded which).

This clonotype was counted at least ten times. V gene TRBV9 combines with J gene TRBJ1-1, with D perhaps TRBD1 (5 bases). CDR3 length: 14 residues. V shed 1 base and J shed 5 bases, with 12 bases lying between them. Germline lookup yields CDR1 SGDLS and CDR2 YYNGEE. The CDR3 protein is CASSVTGAKTEAFF. In DNA, the CDR3 is TGTGCCAGCAGCGTAACTGGGGCAAAGACTGAAGCTTTCTTT.

In its sample, this clonotype was seen many times. This chain uses TRBV11-2 with TRBJ2-1; maybe TRBD2 (6 bases). Trimming took 0 bases from V and 10 from J, leaving 19 bases between them. The germline CDR1 and CDR2 sequences are SGHAT and FQNNGV. This CDR3 is 16 amino acids long. In DNA, the CDR3 is TGTGCCAGCAGCTTAGATCTTTGGGACTCCCAAAAGGAGCAGTTCTTC. Translation gives CASSLDLWDSQKEQFF.

The sample holds a few counts of this clonotype. The V call is TRBV14, the J call TRBJ2-7, with a weak D call TRBD2 (7 bases). Germline loops: CDR1 SGHDN, CDR2 FVKESK. The V end lost 0 bases, the J end lost 6 bases, and 18 bases lay between the germline ends. This CDR3 region has 16 residues. CDR3 sequence: CASSQDSGGRLREQYF. In DNA form, the CDR3 reads TGTGCCAGCAGCCAAGATTCGGGGGGCCGACTTCGCGAGCAGTACTTC.

This clonotype was recorded many times. The gene calls are TRBV5-1 and TRBJ2-1, with D perhaps assigned TRBD1 or TRBD2 (9 bases each). V lost 2 bases and J 10 bases, leaving 19 bases between the germline ends. Per germline, CDR1 SGHRS and CDR2 YFSETQ. This CDR3 comprises 15 residues. The DNA for the CDR3 is TGCGCCAGCAGCTTACAGGGGGCTCTAGCGGGGGAGCAGTTCTTC. Translated: CASSLQGALAGEQFF. Drawing the rest from reference TRBV5-1 and TRBJ2-1, the complete variable domain is KAGVTQTPRYLIKTRGQQVTLSCSPISGHRSVSWYQQTPGQGLQFLFEYFSETQRNKGNFPGRFSGRQFSNSRSEMNVSTLELGDSALYLCASSLQGALAGEQFFGPGTRLTVL.

This clonotype was observed a few times. This rearrangement joins TRBV4-3 to TRBJ2-2; the D call may be TRBD1 or TRBD2 (5 bases each). Between the trimmed V and J ends, which lost 3 bases and 4 bases, there was a span of 18 bases. Germline loops: CDR1 LGHNA, CDR2 YSLEER. The CDR3 length is 17 residues. The CDR3 nucleotides read TGCGCCAGCAGCCAGGGGACCGCTAGGAGTTCCACCGGGGAGCTGTTTTTT. It encodes CASSQGTARSSTGELFF.

The table lists this clonotype with many counts. The V gene is TRBV7-3, the J gene TRBJ2-5; 9 bases align to TRBD2. Germline CDR1 reads SGHTA; CDR2 reads FQGTGA. Trimming at V came to 3 bases and at J to 5 bases, leaving 7 bases not matched to a gene. The CDR3 spans 15 residues. In DNA form, the CDR3 reads TGTGCCAGCAGCTTTTCCGGGACTAGCACGGAGACCCAGTACTTC. Translation: CASSFSGTSTETQYF.

This clonotype was counted many times. The chain carries TRBV14 and TRBJ1-1; D not resolved. CDR1 is SGHDN, CDR2 FVKESK, per germline. This CDR3 is built from 13 residues. Between the trimmed V and J ends, which lost 0 bases and 8 bases, there was a span of 10 bases. The CDR3 spells CASSQDFPREAFF. DNA for the CDR3: TGTGCCAGCAGCCAAGATTTCCCGAGGGAAGCTTTCTTT. Looking up the rest from reference TRBV14 and TRBJ1-1 gives the full variable domain: EAGVTQFPSHSVIEKGQTVTLRCDPISGHDNLYWYRRVMGKEIKFLLHFVKESKQDESGMPNNRFLAERTGGTYSTLKVQPAELEDSGVYFCASSQDFPREAFFGQGTRLTVV.

This clonotype was detected only a few times. The V call is TRBV7-2, the J call TRBJ2-2; TRBD2 might be the D (5 bases). The CDR3 consists of 11 residues. The germline V gene has CDR1 SGHTA and CDR2 FQGNSA. V was cut by 2 bases and J by 12 bases, with 7 bases left in between. The DNA of the CDR3 is TGTGCCAGCAGCTTATCGGGGAAGCTGTTTTTT. Translated: CASSLSGKLFF.

There are a few counts of this clonotype. The CDR3 DNA follows: TGTGCCAGCAGCTTAGGGGGAGGTTCACCCCTCCACTTT. Translated: CASSLGGGSPLHF. V is TRBV7-2 and J is TRBJ1-6; D unresolved. V lost 1 base and J 9 bases, leaving 7 bases between the germline ends. This CDR3 is built from 13 residues. The germline CDR1 and CDR2 sequences are SGHTA and FQGNSA.

In its sample, this clonotype was seen once. This may arise from a read error, as a much more abundant clone is one base away. The CDR3 region has the DNA TGTGCCAGCAGTGTACCGGGACTAGCGGGGGGGCCTCTGTGGGAGACCCAGTACTTC. The encoded protein is CASSVPGLAGGPLWETQYF. The chain combines TRBV12-3 or TRBV12-4 with TRBJ2-5; 16 bases match TRBD2. The CDR3 runs to 19 residues. The V gene end was trimmed by 5 bases and the J gene end by 5 bases; junction bases not matched to a gene: 14.

Ten or more counts support this clonotype. The J gene is TRBJ2-3, the V gene TRBV30; the D is unclear. V lost 1 base to trimming and J lost 2 bases, with 13 bases between them. The CDR3 is 15 amino acids. Germline CDR1 and CDR2: GTSNPN and SVGIG (reference sequence). The CDR3 is CAWSGSRLHTDTQYF. As DNA, the CDR3 is TGTGCCTGGAGTGGGTCCCGGCTACACACAGATACGCAGTATTTT.

This clonotype was counted at least ten times. The CDR3 protein is CASSYLGTGFLNEQFF. DNA for the CDR3: TGTGCCAGCAGTTACTTAGGGACAGGTTTTTTGAATGAGCAGTTCTTC. The rearrangement links TRBV6-5 to TRBJ2-1; 8 positions agree with TRBD1. J gave up 7 bases and V 1 base, and 9 bases lay outside the gene matches. The CDR3 sequence is 16 residues long. The germline CDR1 and CDR2 sequences are MNHEY and SVGAGI.

There are a few counts of this clonotype. The chain has TRBV28 and TRBJ1-2; D might be TRBD1 (6 bases). The CDR3 runs to 15 residues. CDR1 and CDR2 from the germline V gene are MDHEN and SYDVKM. V was trimmed by 2 bases and J by 0 bases, leaving 10 bases between them. In DNA form, the CDR3 reads TGTGCCAGCAGTTTAGGGGGCCTTTCTAACTATGGCTACACCTTC. It codes for CASSLGGLSNYGYTF.

This chain joins TRBV4-3 and TRBJ1-1; 7 bases agree with TRBD1. This CDR3 has 13 residues. Germline CDR1 is LGHNA and CDR2 is YSLEER. V lost 5 bases to trimming and J lost 3 bases; unmatched junction nucleotides: 3. In DNA, the CDR3 is TGCGCCAGCAGCACACAGGGGTACACTGAAGCTTTCTTT. Its protein is CASSTQGYTEAFF.

The table lists this clonotype with many counts. The chain couples TRBV29-1 to TRBJ1-2; D ambiguous. V was trimmed by 5 bases and J by 8 bases, leaving 18 bases between them. From germline, CDR1 is SQVTM and CDR2 ANQGSEA. The CDR3 sequence is 13 residues long. The CDR3: CSVSNLPVLGYTF. In nucleotides, the CDR3 is TGCAGCGTTTCTAACCTGCCAGTGTTGGGCTACACCTTC.

This clonotype was detected ten times or more. This rearrangement joins TRBV7-9 to TRBJ1-2; D call uncertain. The CDR3 spans 13 residues. V was pared by 8 bases and J by 5 bases, with 15 bases between. Germline CDR1 and CDR2: SEHNR and FQNEAQ (reference sequence). The CDR3 sequence is CASAGQSEYGYTF. The DNA of the CDR3 is TGTGCCAGCGCCGGGCAGTCGGAGTATGGCTACACCTTC.

This clonotype was counted many times. V and J are TRBV7-2 and TRBJ2-7; the D gene is possibly TRBD1 (6 bases). V was pared by 5 bases and J by 7 bases, with 18 bases between. Germline CDR1 is SGHTA and CDR2 is FQGNSA. The length of the CDR3 is 14 residues. As DNA, the CDR3 is TGTGCCAGCAGCCCAAGTCTGGGGGCTGAAGAGCAGTACTTC. Translation gives CASSPSLGAEEQYF.

Points on this clonotype: Germline is not matched at one junction end, which may reflect a read error. V usage is TRBV2 and J usage is TRBJ1-2; tentatively, D is TRBD1 (5 bases). The CDR3 sequence is 14 residues long. Germline CDR1 and CDR2: SNHLY and FYNNEI. The CDR3 DNA follows: TGTACCAGCAGGGAGAGGACGGCGGGCTATGGCTACACCTTC. Translated: CTSRERTAGYGYTF.

The chain employs TRBV12-3 or TRBV12-4 and TRBJ2-1, with 13 bases aligning to TRBD2. The V segment lost 7 bases and the J segment 7 bases; nucleotides outside the gene matches: 10. This CDR3 has 16 residues. The CDR3 DNA follows: TGTGCCAGCAAGACTAGCGGGGGGACCTTTTTGAATGAGCAGTTCTTC. Translation gives CASKTSGGTFLNEQFF.

This chain links TRBV7-9 with TRBJ1-1, with D tentatively TRBD1 (5 bases). Trimming shortened V by 2 bases and J by 7 bases, and 14 bases separated the two germline ends. This CDR3 region has 14 residues. Germline lookup yields CDR1 SEHNR and CDR2 FQNEAQ (reference sequence). CDR3 DNA: TGTGCCAGCAGCTTAACCGTTGGGGGAAATGAAGCTTTCTTT. Protein: CASSLTVGGNEAFF.

This clonotype has ten or more counts. This chain joins TRBV27 and TRBJ2-3; D may be TRBD2 (5 bases). Trimming stripped 2 bases from V and 6 bases from J, with 9 bases between. CDR1 is MNHEY and CDR2 is SMNVEV in the germline V gene (reference sequence). This CDR3 contains 13 residues. The CDR3 DNA sequence: TGTGCCAGCAGTTTAATTGAGCGGGATACGCAGTATTTT. It codes for CASSLIERDTQYF.

This clonotype was observed a handful of times. V gene TRBV6-5 combines with J gene TRBJ2-7; D remains unclear. The V gene lost 11 bases and the J gene lost 1 base, with 18 bases spanning the gap. This CDR3 has 14 amino acids. Germline values: CDR1 MNHEY, CDR2 SVGAGI. As DNA, the CDR3 is TGTGCCGCCTCCCCCCGCTTAGGATCCTACGAGCAGTACTTC. It encodes CAASPRLGSYEQYF.

CDR3 protein: CATSEGYRPQHF. As DNA, the CDR3 is TGTGCCACCAGTGAGGGGTATCGGCCCCAGCATTTT. The rearrangement uses TRBV24-1 and TRBJ1-5; D call uncertain. V lost 4 bases to trimming and J lost 9 bases, with 9 bases between them. From germline, CDR1 is KGHDR and CDR2 SFDVKD. The CDR3 runs to 12 residues.

This clonotype was seen a handful of times. The J gene is TRBJ2-2, the V gene TRBV20-1, with D tentatively TRBD1 (6 bases). Germline CDR1 DFQATT, CDR2 SNEGSKA (reference sequence). The length of the CDR3 is 13 residues. V lost 3 bases to trimming and J lost 4 bases, with 9 bases between them. CDR3 residues: CSARGAVTGELFF. CDR3 in DNA: TGCAGTGCTAGGGGGGCCGTCACCGGGGAGCTGTTTTTT.

This clonotype was found many times. The V call is TRBV5-6, the J call TRBJ2-1; D is perhaps TRBD2 (6 bases). V was trimmed by 2 bases and J by 2 bases, leaving 14 bases between them. Germline values: CDR1 SGHDT, CDR2 YYEEEE. This CDR3 comprises 16 residues. Here the CDR3 reads CASSLLVAVTYNEQFF. The DNA of the CDR3 is TGTGCCAGCAGCTTACTCGTAGCGGTAACCTACAATGAGCAGTTCTTC.

The V and J genes are TRBV11-3 and TRBJ2-2; no definite D call. There are 12 residues in the CDR3. Germline CDR1 and CDR2: SGHNT and YENEEA. Trimming left V 6 bases short and J 3 bases short, with 5 bases between. CDR3 coding DNA: TGTGCCAGCAGAAAGGACACCGGGGAGCTGTTTTTT. Its translation: CASRKDTGELFF.

This clonotype was picked up a small number of times. The chain employs TRBV5-4 and TRBJ2-3; D ambiguous. This CDR3 is built from 16 residues. CDR1 and CDR2 (germline): SGHNT, YYREEE (reference sequence). The V end lost 0 bases, the J end lost 2 bases, and 13 bases lay between the germline ends. DNA of the CDR3: TGTGCCAGCAGCTTGGGACAATCTCAGGACACAGATACGCAGTATTTT. This encodes CASSLGQSQDTDTQYF.

This clonotype has more than one count but fewer than ten. The genes are TRBV7-9 and TRBJ1-1; 8 bases are a match to TRBD1. The V and J ends lost 8 bases and 4 bases, in that order; junction bases with no gene match: 6. Per the germline V gene, CDR1 is SEHNR and CDR2 is FQNEAQ (reference sequence). The CDR3 is 13 amino acids. CDR3 in amino acids: CASGTGYLTEAFF. The CDR3 region has the DNA TGTGCCAGCGGGACAGGCTATCTCACTGAAGCTTTCTTT.

This clonotype was counted a few times. As DNA, the CDR3 is TGTGCCAGCAGTTACTCTCTTACTCGGGCCTACTTC. Its protein is CASSYSLTRAYF. J is TRBJ2-7 and V is TRBV6-2 or TRBV6-3, with D unclear. Germline lookup yields CDR1 MNHEY and CDR2 SVGEGT. The CDR3 extends over 12 amino acids. V lost 0 bases and J lost 13, with 13 bases in between.